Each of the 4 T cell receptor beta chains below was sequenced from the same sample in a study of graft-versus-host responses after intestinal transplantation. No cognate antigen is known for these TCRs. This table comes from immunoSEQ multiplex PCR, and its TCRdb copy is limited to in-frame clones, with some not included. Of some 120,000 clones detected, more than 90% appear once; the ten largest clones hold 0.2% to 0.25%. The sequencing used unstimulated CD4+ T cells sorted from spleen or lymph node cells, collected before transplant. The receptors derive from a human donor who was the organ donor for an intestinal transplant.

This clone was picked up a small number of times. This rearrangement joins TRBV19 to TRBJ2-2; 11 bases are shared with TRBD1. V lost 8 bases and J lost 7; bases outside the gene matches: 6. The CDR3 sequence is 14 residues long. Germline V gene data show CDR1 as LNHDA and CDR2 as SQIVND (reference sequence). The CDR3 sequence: CASGGTGGHGELFF. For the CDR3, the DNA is TGTGCCAGTGGCGGGACAGGGGGGCACGGGGAGCTGTTTTTT.

CDR3 region: CASSLWKSSGNTIYF. The DNA for the CDR3 is TGTGCCAGCAGCTTGTGGAAGAGCTCTGGAAACACCATATATTTT. V gene TRBV5-5 combines with J gene TRBJ1-3; D is unclear. The germline gives CDR1 SGHKS, CDR2 YYEKEE (reference sequence). V lost 1 base, J lost 0 bases, and 8 bases lay in between. The CDR3 covers 15 residues.

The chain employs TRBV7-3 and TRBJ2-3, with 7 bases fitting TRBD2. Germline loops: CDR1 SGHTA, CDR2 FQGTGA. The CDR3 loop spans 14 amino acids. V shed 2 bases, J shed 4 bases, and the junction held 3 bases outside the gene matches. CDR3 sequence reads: CASSLAGAPDTQYF. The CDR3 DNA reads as TGTGCCAGCAGCTTAGCGGGAGCCCCAGATACGCAGTATTTT. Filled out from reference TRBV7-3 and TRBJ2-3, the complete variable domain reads GAGVSQTPSNKVTEKGKYVELRCDPISGHTALYWYRQSLGQGPEFLIYFQGTGAADDSGLPNDRFFAVRPEGSVSTLKIQRTERGDSAVYLCASSLAGAPDTQYFGPGTRLTVL.

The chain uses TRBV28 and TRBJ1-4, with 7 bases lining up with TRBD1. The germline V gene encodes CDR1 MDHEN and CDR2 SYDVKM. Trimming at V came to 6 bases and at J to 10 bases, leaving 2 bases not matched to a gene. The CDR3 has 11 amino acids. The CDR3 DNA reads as TGTGCCAGCAGCCGACAGGGAAAACTGTTTTTT. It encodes CASSRQGKLFF.